This T cell receptor beta chain was identified in a study of cytomegalovirus exposure and HLA in healthy donors listed by TCRdb under 2017. In terms of the full investigation: An earlier analysis of 550 to 700 of the donors reported approximately 270 Gb of sequence data and 100 million to 130 million unique TCR beta sequences from about 200 million T cells. Approximately 300 gigabases of sequencing data and tens of millions of unique TCR sequences made up an early release that covered fewer than 650 HLA-typed donors. The study used immunosequencing to profile the T cell repertoires of 670 or so subjects and linked those repertoires to cytomegalovirus serostatus. Along with the roughly 670-subject first cohort, a separate validation cohort of 120 different subjects was used. To predict cytomegalovirus infection status, the study brought together high-throughput TCR immunosequencing, statistical association of individual TCRs with disease status, and machine learning. The aim of the study was to test whether cataloging public T cell receptors could identify signatures of past pathogen exposure. An earlier analysis of approximately 640 of the donors applied high-throughput TCR beta sequencing to assess whether each TCR beta V gene segment acted as functional or pseudogenic. Among about 400 genotyped donors of the cohort, an average of around 220,000 unique TCR beta nucleotide sequences was sequenced per donor, of which roughly 17% were non-productive. HLA typing covered class I and class II loci at four-digit resolution. Rather than using new phenotypic data, the later analysis identified candidate immune exposures from TCR beta sequences and from how often those sequences occurred across donors. Every discovery cohort repertoire had been produced on one sequencing platform. Several DR-DQ haplotypes were handled as single units for association and clustering, since linkage in the cohort was strong. Among the roughly 400 genotyped donors, about 85% belonged to the genetic ancestry cluster associated with self-reported Caucasian donors. Donor age, sex, ethnicity and CMV serostatus were compiled together with the repertoire data. Typing coverage varied by locus: about 629-640 donors for A, B, C, DRB1 and DQB1; roughly 500 for DQA1; about 570 for DPA1; approximately 490 for DPB1. To study patterns of TCR occurrence, a later analysis re-analyzed previously published TCR beta repertoires from around 670 donors and added high-resolution HLA genotyping. In a later genetic analysis, genome-wide SNP genotypes for about three fifths of the roughly 670 donors were used, and that subset was treated as a discovery cohort. Here is what the overall study found, with its caveats: Broadly in line with IMGT annotations, most TCR beta V segments showed up in productive rearrangements about 87% or about 30% of the time in an earlier analysis of 450 to 600 of the donors. The study listed 164 TCR beta chains as associated with cytomegalovirus. Because some donors lacked HLA typing at each locus, the association tests relied only on the typed subset. A later analysis found that TCR association rates varied across HLA loci, with DRB1 alleles showing the most associated TCRs and HLA-C alleles the fewest. When HLA alleles, especially DR and DQ, strongly co-occurred, attributing TCR associations to individual alleles was difficult. In a later analysis, around 17,000 TCR beta sequences were associated with specific HLA alleles at a false discovery rate of 0.05. An association between a missense DCLRE1C variant and V-gene and J-gene trimming of TCR beta chains was found in a later genetic analysis and replicated in an independent cohort. According to the authors, the approach could potentially be generalized to other disease states and immunological phenotypes. A further reported finding was that TCR beta sequences accurately predicted the HLA-A and HLA-B alleles for most subjects in the first cohort. A group of highly shared sequence variants was considered likely to be a technical artifact of the sequencing pipeline. Only TCR beta chains were sequenced in this cohort, and the absence of alpha or paired-chain data limited detectable features. Roughly uniform sequencing depth across donors was assumed in presence/absence analyses, although this assumption may not hold. Because the 87-base-pair reads could not distinguish some IMGT-functional V segments, including TRBV6-2 and TRBV6-3, those segments were excluded. Compared with equally common non-associated chains, HLA-associated TCR beta chains in a later analysis were more clonally expanded and had lower generation probabilities. A later analysis found that most CMV-associated TCR beta chains appeared HLA-restricted, with HLA associations seemingly driven largely by CMV exposure. About 15 rarely observed V segments, including chromosome 9 orphons, were excluded from the earlier analysis of some 590 of the donors because counts were too low. Linkage disequilibrium might explain the correlated functional status among segregating V segments, but an unknown experimental factor could not be excluded. Several of the top co-occurrence clusters appeared to be linked to parvovirus B19, influenza, CMV and Epstein-Barr virus, according to a later analysis. A few of the identified cytomegalovirus-associated TCR beta chains were confirmed in vitro to be specific for cytomegalovirus antigens. Across donors, most TCR sequences were observed very rarely, whereas some public TCRs were present in many individuals. According to a later genetic analysis, donors in an Asian-associated ancestry cluster had fewer N-insertions in productive TCRs than the roughly 700-donor mean. The only immune exposure information available for the cohort was CMV serostatus. Cytomegalovirus status was reported to be diagnosed by the classifier with high specificity and sensitivity in both the original and validation cohorts.

Library creation used the immunoSEQ multiplex PCR assay. For the multiplex PCR, a mixture combining 60 forward primers for TCR Vbeta segments and 13 reverse primers for TCR Jbeta segments was used. The CDR3 region of rearranged TCR beta genes was amplified from genomic DNA with a multiplex PCR assay. On the Illumina HiSeq System, the amplified TCR beta libraries were sequenced as 87-base-pair reads. The authors' analysis ran thus. A later analysis counted about 80 million unique TCR beta chains across the 666 repertoires, and around 9.9 million of these chains were shared by at least two donors. Raw reads were error-corrected and collapsed into unique sequences with a nearest-neighbor algorithm that merged closely related sequences to remove PCR and sequencing errors. Alignment of CDR3 sequences to IMGT reference sequences was used to assign V, D and J gene segments. For a sequence to be retained, a match of at least six nucleotides to both a V gene segment and a J gene segment was required. Rearrangements were called productive when the CDR3 lacked stop codons and stayed in frame with V and J; all others were non-productive. Following IMGT convention, CDR3 was defined as the stretch from the second conserved V-encoded cysteine to the conserved J-encoded phenylalanine. The earlier analysis of 587 of the donors excluded sequences that lacked an unambiguous match to a single V gene segment. In an earlier analysis of 500 to 750 of the donors, V segments were called functional above 56.7% productive rearrangements and were called segregating when the between-donor standard deviation exceeded 5%. To diagnose cytomegalovirus status from the catalog of TCR beta chain sequences, a statistical classification framework was built. A later analysis assigned V and J genes by comparing TCR nucleotide sequences with IMGT/GENE-DB human TR gene sequences. The TCRdist pipeline was used in a later analysis to assign CDR3 sequences and most-parsimonious VDJ recombination scenarios. A later analysis defined each TCR beta chain by its CDR3 amino acid sequence plus V-gene family, and excluded reads lacking a unique V-gene family. A later analysis removed 450 to 600 highly shared, low-generation-probability nucleotide sequences to deal with suspected cross-contamination and a sequencing artifact. For each public chain, a later analysis derived a clonal expansion index from normalized ranks of inferred template counts within each repertoire. A later analysis computed generation probabilities with a VDJ recombination model fitted to out-of-frame rearrangements, and checked the results against IGoR. In a later analysis, hypergeometric tests were used to score TCR-TCR, TCR-HLA and TCR-CMV co-occurrence, with a repertoire-size bias correction applied to TCR pairs. A later analysis estimated false discovery rates by permuting HLA or CMV assignments 20 times. In a later analysis, co-occurring TCRs were grouped using DBSCAN, with TCRdist sequence similarity added in when clustering inside HLA-allele-positive subsets. Repertoires with fewer than 30,000 or more than 120,000 public chains were left out of co-occurrence clustering, as were a handful of repertoires with anomalous nucleotide sharing. The table was pulled from immuneACCESS by TCRdb, which kept in-frame rearrangements only. Such tables lose some clones; where checked, under half of the loss comes from unresolved V genes, and the rest has no known cause. That table supplies the V and J calls and clone size; D and trimming were determined from the DNA. A total of roughly 120,000 clones appear in this sample, 70% to 80% of them only once. The top ten hold over 3.5% of the sample.

Comment on this clone: Its specific antigen is unknown. No clone much larger than this one lies a single base away; base qualities are absent.

The germline V gene yields SNHLY for CDR1 and FYNNEI for CDR2. Cut back by 0 bases and 1 base, the V and J ends lie 12 bases apart. The CDR3 contains 16 residues, cysteine and phenylalanine counted. The CDR3 DNA has 48 bases and is translated from base 1. The cohort consisted of 666 healthy bone marrow donors. At the time of sampling, all cohort members were nominally healthy, though unrecorded immune exposures were likely present. The donor tested CMV seropositive, placing the donor among the 250 to 350 seropositive members of the cohort. A peripheral blood sample was collected from each donor, and TCR beta sequencing was performed on peripheral blood mononuclear cells. Genomic DNA extraction from the blood cell samples was performed with the Qiagen DNeasy Blood Extraction Kit.

The chain is assembled from TRBV2 and TRBJ2-5; the D gene is perhaps TRBD1, from 6 matching bases. The source of this sequence is a man aged 25 to 45 in good health and CMV-seropositive. Sample: PBMCs. The sequenced DNA: TGTGCCAGCAGTGAAGCGCTTTTACAGGGCCAAGAGACCCAGTACTTC. It is translated as CASSEALLQGQETQYF.